This section outlines one T cell receptor (beta chain) sequence together with its context. Its specificity is unknown. The sample comes from a study of TIL therapy for anti-PD-1-resistant metastatic lung cancer. Study-level findings and limits: The baseline peripheral repertoire was partially replaced by infused TIL clonotypes that later decayed.

Germline CDR1 LNHDA, CDR2 SQIVND (reference sequence). V lost 3 bases and J lost 7; bases outside the gene matches: 3. The CDR3 has 15 amino acids. Sequencing used immunoSEQ v3. Produced via immunoSEQ multiplex PCR; TCRdb's table is partial and in-frame only. The sample holds about 50,000 clones, 80% to 90% seen once. Time point meaning: pre-treatment sample, taken before nivolumab and TIL therapy. V usage is TRBV19 and J usage is TRBJ1-6, with 10 bases matching TRBD1. The origin of this receptor is a person between 25 and 80 years old with non-small cell lung cancer. The specimen comprised blood, sampled at baseline. CDR3: CASSIGTGVNSPLHF. Here the CDR3 DNA reads TGTGCCAGTAGTATCGGGACAGGGGTGAATTCACCCCTCCACTTT. Drawing the rest from reference TRBV19 and TRBJ1-6, the complete variable domain is DGGITQSPKYLFRKEGQNVTLSCEQNLNHDAMYWYRQDPGQGLRLIYYSQIVNDFQKGDIAEGYSVSREKKESFPLTVTSAQKNPTAFYLCASSIGTGVNSPLHFGNGTRLTVT.